Shown below are 8 T cell receptor beta chains from a single sample sequenced in a study of blood T cell repertoires in COVID-19. TCRdb keeps only in-frame clones here, not all; method: immunoSEQ multiplex PCR. The table lists 150,000 to 200,000 clones, around 83% of them singletons. Sample: peripheral blood. These receptors were collected from a woman in her 70s with COVID-19, enrolled during active disease.

DNA of the CDR3: TGTGCCAGCAGCCCCGGGACAGGGGGCCTCGAGACCCAGTACTTC. This codes for CASSPGTGGLETQYF. The rearrangement links TRBV7-9 to TRBJ2-5; 12 bases fit TRBD1. Per germline, CDR1 SEHNR and CDR2 FQNEAQ (reference sequence). The CDR3 extends over 15 amino acids. Trimming removed 5 bases from V and 5 bases from J; junction bases left unmatched: 6.

This CDR3 reads CASSRTGTSGSQETQYF. The CDR3 bases are TGCGCCAGCAGCCGCACCGGGACTAGCGGATCTCAAGAGACCCAGTACTTC. This chain uses TRBV5-1 with TRBJ2-5; 11 bases agree with TRBD2. CDR1 is SGHRS and CDR2 is YFSETQ in the germline V gene. The length of the CDR3 is 17 residues. J lost 2 bases, V lost 4 bases, and 10 bases had no gene match.

This chain joins TRBV9 and TRBJ2-7; D gene unclear. CDR1 is SGDLS and CDR2 is YYNGEE in the germline V gene. Trimming left V 0 bases short and J 4 bases short, with 14 bases between. CDR3 length: 15 residues. In DNA, the CDR3 is TGTGCCAGCAGCGTAGCTACGGGTGTGGGTTACGAGCAGTACTTC. The encoded protein is CASSVATGVGYEQYF.

The rearrangement joins TRBV10-3 to TRBJ1-2; D may be TRBD1 (5 bases). With 0 bases removed from V and 3 bases from J, the gap between germline ends came to 8 bases. The CDR3 totals 14 residues. Germline CDR1 is ENHRY and CDR2 is SYGVKD. CDR3 DNA sequence: TGTGCCATCAGTGAGTCGACAGCGTACTATGGCTACACCTTC. It translates to CAISESTAYYGYTF.

The genes are TRBV18 and TRBJ2-4; D is perhaps TRBD1 (6 bases). Trimming took off 5 bases at V and 0 bases at J, with 20 bases between the two ends. The CDR3 spans 18 residues. Germline CDR1 and CDR2: KGHSH and LQKENI. The DNA of the CDR3 is TGTGCCAGCTCAATCCGACAGGCCAGTGAGATAGCCAAAAACATTCAGTACTTC. It specifies CASSIRQASEIAKNIQYF. Full variable domain (rest looked up from reference TRBV18 and TRBJ2-4): NAGVMQNPRHLVRRRGQEARLRCSPMKGHSHVYWYRQLPEEGLKFMVYLQKENIIDESGMPKERFSAEFPKEGPSILRIQQVVRGDSAAYFCASSIRQASEIAKNIQYFGAGTRLSVL.

The table lists this clone with a count of one. The rearrangement uses TRBV7-2 and TRBJ2-7; D possibly corresponds to TRBD2 (5 bases). The CDR3 spans 15 residues. V lost 1 base to trimming and J lost 2 bases, with 12 bases between them. CDR1 and CDR2 from the germline V gene are SGHTA and FQGNSA. CDR3 loop: CASSLGGSVPYEQYF. Written as DNA, the CDR3 is TGTGCCAGCAGCTTAGGGGGTAGCGTTCCCTACGAGCAGTACTTC.

J is TRBJ2-1 and V is TRBV19; 9 bases match TRBD2. The V gene's germline CDR1 is LNHDA and CDR2 SQIVND (reference sequence). This CDR3 spans 16 amino acids. J gave up 0 bases and V 7 bases, and 7 bases lay outside the gene matches. The CDR3: CASTLAGMSSYNEQFF. CDR3 bases: TGTGCCAGTACCCTAGCGGGAATGTCCTCCTACAATGAGCAGTTCTTC.

CDR3 sequence (DNA): TGCAGCGTTGATAGGGGGAGTGAGCAGTTCTTC. This encodes CSVDRGSEQFF. The rearrangement links TRBV29-1 to TRBJ2-1; possible D gene TRBD1, 6 bases. This CDR3 is 11 amino acids long. The V gene lost 3 bases and the J gene lost 9 bases, with 9 bases spanning the gap. Germline CDR1 is SQVTM and CDR2 is ANQGSEA.